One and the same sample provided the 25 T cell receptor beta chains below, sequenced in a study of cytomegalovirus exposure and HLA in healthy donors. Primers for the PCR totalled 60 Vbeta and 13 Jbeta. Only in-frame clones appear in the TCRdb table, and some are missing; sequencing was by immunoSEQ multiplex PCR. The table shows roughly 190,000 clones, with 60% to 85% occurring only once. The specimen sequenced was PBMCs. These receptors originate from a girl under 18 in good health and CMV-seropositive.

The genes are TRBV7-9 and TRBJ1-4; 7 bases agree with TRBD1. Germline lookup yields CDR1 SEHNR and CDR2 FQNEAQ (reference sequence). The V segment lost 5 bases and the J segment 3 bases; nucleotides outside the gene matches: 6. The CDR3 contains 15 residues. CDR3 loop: CASSTPGQPNEKLFF. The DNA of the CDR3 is TGTGCCAGCAGCACTCCGGGACAGCCTAATGAAAAACTGTTTTTT.

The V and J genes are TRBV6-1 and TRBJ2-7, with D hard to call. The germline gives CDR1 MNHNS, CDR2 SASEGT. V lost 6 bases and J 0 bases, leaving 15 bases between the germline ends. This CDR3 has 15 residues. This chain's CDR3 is CASRGTGSDSYEQYF. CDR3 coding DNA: TGTGCCAGCAGGGGTACCGGGTCGGACTCCTACGAGCAGTACTTC.

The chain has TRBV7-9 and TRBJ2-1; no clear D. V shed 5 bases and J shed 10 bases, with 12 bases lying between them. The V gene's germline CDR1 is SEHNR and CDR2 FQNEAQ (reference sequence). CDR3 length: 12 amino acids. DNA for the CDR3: TGTGCCAGCAGCCCGCGTGAGTACGAGCAGTTCTTC. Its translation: CASSPREYEQFF.

CDR3 in amino acids: CASSLVGQQETQYF. For the CDR3, the DNA is TGTGCCAGCAGCTTGGTGGGACAGCAAGAGACCCAGTACTTC. The chain joins TRBV5-6 to TRBJ2-5, with TRBD1 identical over 7 bases. The germline CDR1 and CDR2 sequences are SGHDT and YYEEEE. This CDR3 is 14 amino acids long. Trimming cost V 0 bases and J 2 bases; bases outside gene matches: 1.

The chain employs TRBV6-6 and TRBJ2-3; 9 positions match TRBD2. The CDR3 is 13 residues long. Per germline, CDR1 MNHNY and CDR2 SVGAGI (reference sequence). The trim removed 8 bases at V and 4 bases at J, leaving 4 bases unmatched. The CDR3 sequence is CASQSGGSDTQYF. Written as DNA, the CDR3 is TGTGCCAGCCAGAGCGGGGGGTCAGATACGCAGTATTTT.

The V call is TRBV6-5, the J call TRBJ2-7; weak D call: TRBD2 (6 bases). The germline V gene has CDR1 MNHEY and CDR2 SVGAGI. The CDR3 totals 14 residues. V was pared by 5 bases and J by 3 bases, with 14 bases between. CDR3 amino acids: CASSHGEAGYEQYF. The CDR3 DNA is TGTGCCAGCAGTCACGGGGAAGCGGGCTACGAGCAGTACTTC.

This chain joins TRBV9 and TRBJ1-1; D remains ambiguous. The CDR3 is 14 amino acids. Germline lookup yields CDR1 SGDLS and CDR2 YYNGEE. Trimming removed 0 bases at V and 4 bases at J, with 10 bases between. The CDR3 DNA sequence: TGTGCCAGCAGCGTAGGGTGGACTTTCACTGAAGCTTTCTTT. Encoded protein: CASSVGWTFTEAFF.

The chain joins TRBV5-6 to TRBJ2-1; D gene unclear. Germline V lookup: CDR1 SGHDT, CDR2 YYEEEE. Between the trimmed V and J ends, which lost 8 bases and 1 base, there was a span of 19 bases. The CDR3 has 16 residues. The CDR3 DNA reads TGTGCCAGGCCCGGTTTGGGCCCACGATCCTACAATGAGCAGTTCTTC. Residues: CARPGLGPRSYNEQFF. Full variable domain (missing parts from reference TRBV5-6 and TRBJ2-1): DAGVTQSPTHLIKTRGQQVTLRCSPKSGHDTVSWYQQALGQGPQFIFQYYEEEERQRGNFPDRFSGHQFPNYSSELNVNALLLGDSALYLCARPGLGPRSYNEQFFGPGTRLTVL.

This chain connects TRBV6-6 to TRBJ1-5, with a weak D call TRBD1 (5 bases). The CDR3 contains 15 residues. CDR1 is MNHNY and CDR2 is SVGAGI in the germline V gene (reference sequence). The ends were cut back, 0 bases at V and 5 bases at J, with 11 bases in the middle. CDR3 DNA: TGTGCCAGCAGTTACTCAGGGGCCTGGGATCAGCCCCAGCATTTT. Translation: CASSYSGAWDQPQHF.

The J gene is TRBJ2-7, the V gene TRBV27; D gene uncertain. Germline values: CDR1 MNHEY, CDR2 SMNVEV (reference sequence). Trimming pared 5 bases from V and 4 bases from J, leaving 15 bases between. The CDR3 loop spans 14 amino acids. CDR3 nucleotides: TGTGCCAGCAGTCCCTCACATACAGCTTACGAGCAGTACTTC. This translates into CASSPSHTAYEQYF.

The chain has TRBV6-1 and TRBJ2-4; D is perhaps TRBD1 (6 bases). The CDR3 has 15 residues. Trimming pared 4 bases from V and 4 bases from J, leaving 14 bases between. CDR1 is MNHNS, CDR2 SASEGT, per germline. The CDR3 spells CASSAATGQKNIQYF. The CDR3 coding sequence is TGTGCCAGCAGTGCCGCCACCGGACAGAAAAACATTCAGTACTTC.

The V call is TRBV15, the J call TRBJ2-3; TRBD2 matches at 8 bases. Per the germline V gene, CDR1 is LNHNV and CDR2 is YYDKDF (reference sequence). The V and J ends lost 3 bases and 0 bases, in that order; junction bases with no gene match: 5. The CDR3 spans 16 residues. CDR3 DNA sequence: TGTGCCACCAGCAGTGCCGGACTAGCCAGCACAGATACGCAGTATTTT. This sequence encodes CATSSAGLASTDTQYF.

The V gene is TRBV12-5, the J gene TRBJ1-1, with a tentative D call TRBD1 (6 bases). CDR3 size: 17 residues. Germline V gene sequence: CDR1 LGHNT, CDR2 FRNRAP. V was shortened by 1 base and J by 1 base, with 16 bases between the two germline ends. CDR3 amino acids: CASGLDRAKKPNTEAFF. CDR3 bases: TGTGCTAGTGGTTTGGACAGGGCCAAAAAACCGAACACTGAAGCTTTCTTT.

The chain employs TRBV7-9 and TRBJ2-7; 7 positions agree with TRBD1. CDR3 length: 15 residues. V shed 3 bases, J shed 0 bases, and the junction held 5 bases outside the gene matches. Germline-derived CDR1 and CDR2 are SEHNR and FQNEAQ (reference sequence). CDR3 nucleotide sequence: TGTGCCAGCAGCTTCGGGACAGCTTACTCCTACGAGCAGTACTTC. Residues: CASSFGTAYSYEQYF.

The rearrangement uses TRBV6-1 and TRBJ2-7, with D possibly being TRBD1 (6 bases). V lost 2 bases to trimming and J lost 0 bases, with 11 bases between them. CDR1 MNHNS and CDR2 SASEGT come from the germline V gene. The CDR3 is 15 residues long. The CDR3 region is CASSEFQGPSYEQYF. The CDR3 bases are TGTGCCAGCAGTGAATTTCAGGGGCCCTCCTACGAGCAGTACTTC.

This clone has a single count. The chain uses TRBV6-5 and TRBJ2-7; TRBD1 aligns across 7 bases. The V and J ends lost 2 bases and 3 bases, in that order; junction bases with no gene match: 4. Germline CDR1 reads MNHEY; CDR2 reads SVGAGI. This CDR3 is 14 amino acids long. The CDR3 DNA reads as TGTGCCAGCAGTTACCAGGGGGTCAACTACGAGCAGTACTTC. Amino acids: CASSYQGVNYEQYF.

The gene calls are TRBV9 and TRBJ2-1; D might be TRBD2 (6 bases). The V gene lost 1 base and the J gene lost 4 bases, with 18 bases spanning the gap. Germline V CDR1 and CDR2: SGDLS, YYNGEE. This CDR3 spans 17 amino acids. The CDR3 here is CASSVSGGTTKYNEQFF. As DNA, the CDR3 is TGTGCCAGCAGCGTAAGTGGCGGGACCACTAAATACAATGAGCAGTTCTTC.

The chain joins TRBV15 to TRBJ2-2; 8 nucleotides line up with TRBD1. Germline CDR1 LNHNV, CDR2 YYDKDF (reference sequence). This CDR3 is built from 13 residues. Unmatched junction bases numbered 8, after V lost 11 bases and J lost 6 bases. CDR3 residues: CAVRKGQAGELFF. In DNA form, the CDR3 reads TGTGCCGTCCGGAAGGGACAGGCCGGGGAGCTGTTTTTT.

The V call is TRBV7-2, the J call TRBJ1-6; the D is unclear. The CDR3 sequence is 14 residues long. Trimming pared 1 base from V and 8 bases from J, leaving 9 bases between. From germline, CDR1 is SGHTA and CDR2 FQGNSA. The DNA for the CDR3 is TGTGCCAGCAGCTTAGAAAGTCTAGATTCACCCCTCCACTTT. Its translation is CASSLESLDSPLHF.

The CDR3 nucleotides are TGCGCCAGCAGTCAATCGTGGGGACAGCAAGGCTACGAGCAGTACTTC. The encoded protein is CASSQSWGQQGYEQYF. The chain is built from TRBV23-1 and TRBJ2-7; 7 bases match TRBD1. TRBV23-1 is flagged as an ORF with uncertain function. Trimming at V came to 0 bases and at J to 3 bases, leaving 8 bases not matched to a gene. CDR3 length: 16 residues.

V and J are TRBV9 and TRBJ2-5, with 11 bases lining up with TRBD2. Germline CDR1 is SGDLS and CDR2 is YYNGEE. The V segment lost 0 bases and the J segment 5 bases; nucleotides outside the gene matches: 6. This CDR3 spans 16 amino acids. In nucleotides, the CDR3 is TGTGCCAGCAGCGTAGCGGCTAGCGGGGGGTGGGAGACCCAGTACTTC. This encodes CASSVAASGGWETQYF.

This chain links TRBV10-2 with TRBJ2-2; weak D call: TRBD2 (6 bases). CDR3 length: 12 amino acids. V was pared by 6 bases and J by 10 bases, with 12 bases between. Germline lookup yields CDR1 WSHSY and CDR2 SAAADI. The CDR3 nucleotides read TGCGCCAGCAGGGACTACGAGGAGGAGCTGTTTTTT. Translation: CASRDYEEELFF.

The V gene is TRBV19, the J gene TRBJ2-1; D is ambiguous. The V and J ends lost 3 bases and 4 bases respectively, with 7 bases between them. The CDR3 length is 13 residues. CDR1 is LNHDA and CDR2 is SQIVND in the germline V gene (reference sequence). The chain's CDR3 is CASSMSVYNEQFF. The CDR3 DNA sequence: TGTGCCAGTAGTATGTCAGTATACAATGAGCAGTTCTTC.

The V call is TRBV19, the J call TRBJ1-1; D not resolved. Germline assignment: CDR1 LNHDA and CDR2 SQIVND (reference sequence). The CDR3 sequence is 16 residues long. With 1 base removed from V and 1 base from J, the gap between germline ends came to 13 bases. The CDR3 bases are TGTGCCAGTAGTATAGTAGGGCTGGGAGGGAACACTGAAGCTTTCTTT. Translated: CASSIVGLGGNTEAFF.

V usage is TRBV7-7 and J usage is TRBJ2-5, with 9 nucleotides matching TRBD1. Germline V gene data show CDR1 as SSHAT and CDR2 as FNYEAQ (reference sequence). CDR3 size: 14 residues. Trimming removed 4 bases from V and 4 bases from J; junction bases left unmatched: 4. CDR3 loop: CASSSGQGLETQYF. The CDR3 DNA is TGTGCCAGCAGCTCCGGACAGGGGCTAGAGACCCAGTACTTC.